The next 14 T cell receptor beta chains were all read from a single sample in a study of T cell clonotyping in hematopoietic cell transplantation. Measured with immunoSEQ multiplex PCR; TCRdb has only the in-frame clones, and not every one. Of some 13,000 clones in the sample, roughly 92% were seen once. Sequencing was performed on PBMCs, taken 100 days after allogeneic stem cell transplant. The receptors originated from a female patient aged 50-60 years who had an allogeneic stem cell transplant from an unrelated donor, so the T cells may come from the graft donor. Some clones in this sample may be carry-over from other donors' samples.

V and J are TRBV29-1 and TRBJ1-1, with D hard to call. The V end was cut by 2 bases, the J end by 4 bases, with 17 bases between. Looked up from germline, CDR1 is SQVTM and CDR2 is ANQGSEA. The CDR3 covers 15 residues. The CDR3 reads CSVESPSPDRTEAFF. The CDR3 DNA is TGCAGCGTTGAATCCCCTAGCCCAGATCGCACTGAAGCTTTCTTT.

This sequence joins TRBV19 and TRBJ1-2; D might be TRBD1 (6 bases). The germline V gene has CDR1 LNHDA and CDR2 SQIVND (reference sequence). CDR3 length: 17 amino acids. Trimming cost V 3 bases and J 5 bases, with 22 bases left between them. CDR3 protein: CASSIVEAGAEKYGYTF. The CDR3 nucleotides are TGTGCCAGTAGTATTGTCGAGGCAGGGGCCGAGAAGTATGGCTACACCTTC.

This rearrangement joins TRBV25-1 to TRBJ2-7; D gene ambiguous. The germline V gene encodes CDR1 MGHDK and CDR2 SYGVNS. V was pared by 8 bases and J by 3 bases, with 11 bases between. This CDR3 spans 12 amino acids. The CDR3 DNA follows: TGTGCCAGCTTTAGCTCGGTCTACGAGCAGTACTTC. This gives the protein CASFSSVYEQYF.

V usage is TRBV7-3 and J usage is TRBJ2-2, with D perhaps matching TRBD1 (5 bases). The germline CDR1 and CDR2 sequences are SGHTA and FQGTGA. This CDR3 spans 15 amino acids. Trimming removed 1 base from V and 1 base from J, with 7 bases in between. Here the CDR3 reads CASSLRGLNTGELFF. In DNA, the CDR3 is TGTGCCAGCAGCTTAAGGGGCCTGAACACCGGGGAGCTGTTTTTT.

This clone was counted once. The V gene is TRBV7-3, the J gene TRBJ2-1; TRBD2 might be the D (6 bases). The CDR3 has 15 residues. With 5 bases removed from V and 3 bases from J, the gap between germline ends came to 14 bases. From germline, CDR1 is SGHTA and CDR2 FQGTGA. CDR3 bases: TGTGCCAGCAGCCCCGGGGCTAGCGTCTACAATGAGCAGTTCTTC. As protein: CASSPGASVYNEQFF.

This clone was detected once. V usage is TRBV30 and J usage is TRBJ1-2; D gene ambiguous. The V gene lost 2 bases and the J gene lost 0 bases, with 13 bases spanning the gap. The CDR3 runs to 15 residues. In germline, CDR1 is GTSNPN, CDR2 SVGIG (reference sequence). The CDR3 DNA reads as TGTGCCTGGAGTCCCCCAGGCACTCCTAACTATGGCTACACCTTC. Protein sequence: CAWSPPGTPNYGYTF.

The chain employs TRBV6-5 and TRBJ2-2; 8 positions match TRBD2. V shed 11 bases, J shed 7 bases, and the junction held 12 bases outside the gene matches. CDR1 is MNHEY, CDR2 SVGAGI, per germline. This CDR3 comprises 14 residues. DNA for the CDR3: TGTGCCGCGGGCCCTAGCGGGTTAAGCGGGGAGCTGTTTTTT. Translating gives CAAGPSGLSGELFF.

The chain joins TRBV4-1 to TRBJ2-5; weak D call: TRBD2 (6 bases). Per germline, CDR1 MGHRA and CDR2 YSYEKL. V was cut by 4 bases and J by 5 bases, with 14 bases left in between. The CDR3 contains 14 residues. The CDR3 is CASSPGQRGETQYF. In DNA form, the CDR3 reads TGCGCCAGCAGCCCGGGTCAACGGGGGGAGACCCAGTACTTC.

CDR3 amino acids: CASSLDRADTEAFF. The CDR3, as DNA: TGCGCCAGCAGCTTGGACAGGGCGGACACTGAAGCTTTCTTT. The J gene is TRBJ1-1, the V gene TRBV5-1; TRBD1 might be the D (6 bases). The CDR3 has 14 amino acids. V lost 0 bases, J lost 3 bases, and 9 bases lay in between. CDR1 SGHRS and CDR2 YFSETQ come from the germline V gene.

In DNA, the CDR3 is TGTGCCAGCAGTTTAGCAGGGGTCGATGAAAAACTGTTTTTT. Its translation: CASSLAGVDEKLFF. The chain has TRBV28 and TRBJ1-4; tentative D call: TRBD1 (6 bases). Germline V gene data show CDR1 as MDHEN and CDR2 as SYDVKM. V lost 2 bases and J lost 6, with 10 bases in between. The CDR3 spans 14 residues.

This chain joins TRBV19 and TRBJ1-1; 8 bases match TRBD1. V dropped 4 bases and J dropped 6; count of bases not matched to a gene: 4. Per the germline V gene, CDR1 is LNHDA and CDR2 is SQIVND (reference sequence). The CDR3 extends over 13 amino acids. CDR3 residues: CASSRDRKAEAFF. In DNA form, the CDR3 reads TGTGCCAGTAGTAGGGACAGGAAGGCTGAAGCTTTCTTT.

The chain employs TRBV7-6 and TRBJ2-7; no clear D gene. This CDR3 is 17 amino acids long. Per germline, CDR1 SGHVS and CDR2 FNYEAQ. The V gene lost 5 bases and the J gene lost 0 bases, with 20 bases spanning the gap. The CDR3 region has the DNA TGTGCCAGCAGCAAAACGTTAAGAGTTGACAACTCCTACGAGCAGTACTTC. It is translated as CASSKTLRVDNSYEQYF.

V is TRBV15 and J is TRBJ2-7; perhaps TRBD2 as D (6 bases). The V gene's germline CDR1 is LNHNV and CDR2 YYDKDF (reference sequence). The CDR3 spans 15 residues. Trimming removed 0 bases from V and 0 bases from J, with 9 bases in between. The CDR3 spells CATSREHGSSYEQYF. In nucleotides, the CDR3 is TGTGCCACCAGCAGAGAACACGGGAGCTCCTACGAGCAGTACTTC.

The chain couples TRBV5-4 to TRBJ2-1; 8 nucleotides agree with TRBD1. Trimming removed 4 bases from V and 5 bases from J; junction bases left unmatched: 11. The germline gives CDR1 SGHNT, CDR2 YYREEE (reference sequence). The CDR3 loop spans 16 amino acids. The chain's CDR3 is CASSPGGAGGHNEQFF. CDR3 nucleotides: TGTGCCAGCAGCCCGGGTGGGGCAGGGGGCCACAATGAGCAGTTCTTC.